The 8 T cell receptor beta chains presented below share a single source sample, sequenced in a study of early T cells in non-severe SARS-CoV-2 infection. MiXCR, run by TCRdb on the 5' RACE reads, gives a single entry per CDR3 protein. Of 45,000 to 55,000 distinct CDR3 sequences in the sample, approximately 6.2% were seen once. Input material: whole blood. The source of these receptors is an adult who was a healthcare worker with PCR-confirmed SARS-CoV-2 infection or an uninfected control (not recorded which).

This clonotype was detected only a few times. This rearrangement joins TRBV6-2 or TRBV6-3 to TRBJ2-1; D perhaps matches TRBD2 (5 bases). CDR3 length: 11 residues. Per germline, CDR1 MNHEY and CDR2 SVGEGT. Between the trimmed V and J ends, which lost 7 bases and 6 bases, there was a span of 7 bases. The chain's CDR3 is CASIRGNEQFF. The CDR3 bases are TGTGCCAGCATCCGGGGCAATGAGCAGTTCTTC.

V and J are TRBV11-2 and TRBJ2-7; TRBD2 might be the D (6 bases). V lost 10 bases to trimming and J lost 3 bases, with 16 bases between them. CDR1 SGHAT and CDR2 FQNNGV come from the germline V gene. The CDR3 is made up of 13 amino acids. For the CDR3, the DNA is TGTGCCATCCCGGGGGACGGCGACTACGAGCAGTACTTC. This gives the protein CAIPGDGDYEQYF.

A word on this clonotype: This may come from a read error, since a much larger clone is one base off. The CDR3 here is CASSYLRDTDTQYF. As DNA, the CDR3 is TGTGCCAGCAGTTACCTCAGGGACACAGATACGCAGTATTTT. The V and J genes are TRBV6-5 and TRBJ2-3; D might be TRBD1 (5 bases). This CDR3 has 14 amino acids. V was trimmed by 2 bases and J by 2 bases, leaving 8 bases between them. Germline CDR1 reads MNHEY; CDR2 reads SVGAGI.

V is TRBV15 and J is TRBJ1-3; D uncertain. Deletions cut 0 bases from V and 1 base from J, with 13 bases between. Germline CDR1 reads LNHNV; CDR2 reads YYDKDF (reference sequence). The CDR3 length is 17 residues. The CDR3 sequence is CATSRDRASTSGNTIYF. CDR3 bases: TGTGCCACCAGCAGAGATCGGGCCAGTACATCTGGAAACACCATATATTTT.

This clonotype was seen repeatedly, ten times or more. CDR3 sequence: CASSSQGNTEAFF. Written as DNA, the CDR3 is TGTGCCAGCAGTTCGCAGGGGAACACTGAAGCTTTCTTT. V is TRBV6-6 and J is TRBJ1-1; D perhaps matches TRBD1 (5 bases). In germline, CDR1 is MNHNY, CDR2 SVGAGI (reference sequence). The germline V and J ends were trimmed by 4 bases and 1 base, with 7 bases remaining between them. The CDR3 loop spans 13 amino acids.

This clonotype was found many times. The V and J genes are TRBV15 and TRBJ1-4; the match to TRBD1 covers 10 bases. The CDR3 is 16 amino acids. The junction had 5 bases not matched to a gene; V was cut back by 0 bases and J by 7 bases. Germline CDR1 and CDR2: LNHNV and YYDKDF (reference sequence). CDR3 sequence reads: CATSRDRGTGVEKLFF. DNA of the CDR3: TGTGCCACCAGCAGAGATCGGGGGACAGGGGTTGAAAAACTGTTTTTT.

This clonotype came up many times. The V and J genes are TRBV20-1 and TRBJ2-3; possibly TRBD2 for D (5 bases). CDR1 and CDR2 from the germline V gene are DFQATT and SNEGSKA (reference sequence). V was clipped by 4 bases and J by 1 base, with 15 bases between them. The CDR3 has 15 amino acids. CDR3: CSATPASLGTDTQYF. CDR3 in DNA: TGCAGTGCTACCCCGGCTAGCTTGGGCACAGATACGCAGTATTTT.

This clonotype came up many times. The rearrangement joins TRBV30 to TRBJ1-1; 7 nucleotides line up with TRBD1. The germline V gene has CDR1 GTSNPN and CDR2 SVGIG (reference sequence). This CDR3 has 15 residues. V shed 1 base and J 3 bases; nucleotides not matched to a gene: 8. The CDR3 region is CAWSGRSQGDTEAFF. The CDR3 region has the DNA TGTGCCTGGAGTGGCCGTTCGCAGGGGGACACTGAAGCTTTCTTT.